The present entry profiles one TCR beta chain with its context. The entry originates in a study of T cell responses to AZD1222 COVID-19 vaccine. Data came from immunoSEQ multiplex PCR; TCRdb stores just in-frame clones and leaves some out. Among about 85,000 clones listed, 80% to 90% were seen once. The CDR3 is 12 residues long. Germline CDR1 LGHNA, CDR2 YNFKEQ. V lost 0 bases, J lost 16 bases, and 10 bases lay in between. The source material was peripheral blood, sampled on day 0 of AZD1222 vaccination. V gene TRBV4-2 combines with J gene TRBJ1-6; D unclear. The clonotype originates from an adult in good health. DNA of the CDR3: TGTGCCAGCAGCCAAGAGGGCAACCAGCTCCACTTT. It specifies CASSQEGNQLHF.